This is a list of T cell receptor beta chains from one sample in a study of cytomegalovirus exposure and HLA in healthy donors. Clones were read by immunoSEQ multiplex PCR, and TCRdb kept only the in-frame ones, dropping some. The data contain about 240,000 clones, about 90% of them seen just once; the ten biggest clones take up around 1.2%. The sequencing sample was made of PBMCs. The receptors here all came from a woman aged 25 to 39 in good health and CMV-seropositive. Each CDR3 is given with its conserved first and last residue. The D gene is left open where the match is weak. The listing skips clone size in some rows; elsewhere it reads once, few, many or a size class.

cdr3_nt,cdr3_aa,clone_size,d_call,j_call,v_call
TGTGCCAGCAGCTTCCGGGATTCCTACGAGCAGTACTTC,CASSFRDSYEQYF,.,.,TRBJ2-7,TRBV7-9
TGTGCCAGCAGCTCCAGACTAGCGGGCCTGAACAATGAGCAGTTCTTC,CASSSRLAGLNNEQFF,.,TRBD2,TRBJ2-1,TRBV7-9
TGTGCCAGCAGTGGGGGGATTGGAGGGGAGACCCAGTACTTC,CASSGGIGGETQYF,.,.,TRBJ2-5,TRBV6-6
TGCGCCAGCAGCCCGCGGAACCCGGGATCAATCGAGCAGTACTTC,CASSPRNPGSIEQYF,.,.,TRBJ2-7,TRBV5-1
TGTGCCAGCAGCTCCCTACCTTATAGCGGGGTGAACACCGGGGAGCTGTTTTTT,CASSSLPYSGVNTGELFF,few,TRBD2,TRBJ2-2,TRBV5-6
TGTGCCAGCAGCCTAACAGGGAACACTGAAGCTTTCTTT,CASSLTGNTEAFF,.,.,TRBJ1-1,TRBV9
TGTGCCAGCAGGAAGGGAGGGCCTATCGCGAACACCGGGGAGCTGTTTTTT,CASRKGGPIANTGELFF,once,TRBD2,TRBJ2-2,TRBV2
TGTGCCAGCGAACAGGGGGCCGGGCGAGACTATGGCTACACCTTC,CASEQGAGRDYGYTF,.,TRBD1,TRBJ1-2,TRBV6-1
TGCGCCAGCAGCTTGCCAAGCGTGGGCCAAGAGACCCAGTACTTC,CASSLPSVGQETQYF,.,.,TRBJ2-5,TRBV5-1
TGTGCCAGCAAATCCTGGGGTGGTGAGGGCACTGAAGCTTTCTTT,CASKSWGGEGTEAFF,.,.,TRBJ1-1,TRBV27
TGTGCCACCAATTACGAGGGCTGGGAGCAGTACTTC,CATNYEGWEQYF,.,.,TRBJ2-7,TRBV28
TGTGCCAGCAGCTCCGGTTTGAACACTGAAGCTTTCTTT,CASSSGLNTEAFF,.,.,TRBJ1-1,TRBV7-3
TGTGCCAGCAGGACCCGGACTAGCGGGTTCAGCTCCTACAATGAGCAGTTCTTC,CASRTRTSGFSSYNEQFF,.,TRBD2,TRBJ2-1,TRBV2
TGTGCCAGCAGCATATGGGGGACAGGAGCCTACGAGCAGTACTTC,CASSIWGTGAYEQYF,.,TRBD1,TRBJ2-7,TRBV14
TGTGCCAGCAGTGCGCGGGAGGCAGATACGCAGTATTTT,CASSAREADTQYF,.,TRBD2,TRBJ2-3,TRBV6-4
TGTGCCAGCAGTTTTTCCTTCACGGGAAGCTCCTACGAGCAGTACTTC,CASSFSFTGSSYEQYF,.,.,TRBJ2-7,TRBV28
TGTGCCTGGAGTCAGGCGACGATTTACAATGAGCAGTTCTTC,CAWSQATIYNEQFF,.,.,TRBJ2-1,TRBV30
TGTGCCAGCAGCTTGTTCCTCCGCGATCCGGGAAAGGGGGCAGATACGCAGTATTTT,CASSLFLRDPGKGADTQYF,.,.,TRBJ2-3,TRBV7-2
TGTGCCAGTAGCGGGACAGGGAGGCTTAACGAGCAGTACTTC,CASSGTGRLNEQYF,.,TRBD1,TRBJ2-7,TRBV19
TGTGCCAGCAGTTTAATAGGCGGGAGGGCCGGATACGAGCAGTACTTC,CASSLIGGRAGYEQYF,.,TRBD2,TRBJ2-7,TRBV27
TGTGCCAGCTCACCAGGGCCAGGGGTCTCCTACGAGCAGTACTTC,CASSPGPGVSYEQYF,.,.,TRBJ2-7,TRBV18
TGTGCCAGCAGCCGGGTGGGGGGGCCCAACCGGAATGAGCAGTTCTTC,CASSRVGGPNRNEQFF,.,.,TRBJ2-1,TRBV11-2
TGTGCCTGGAGGGGGACAGGGGGGACGGGGGAGCTGTTTTTT,CAWRGTGGTGELFF,.,TRBD1,TRBJ2-2,TRBV30
TGTGCCAGTAGTATTCTCCAGGGGACTACTCACTATGGCTACACCTTC,CASSILQGTTHYGYTF,.,.,TRBJ1-2,TRBV19
TGCGCCAGCTCCGGACAGTTGGATTGGGAGCCCCAGCATTTT,CASSGQLDWEPQHF,.,.,TRBJ1-5,TRBV5-1
TGTGCCAGCAGTGCCGAGACAGGGTGGTACGAGCAGTACTTC,CASSAETGWYEQYF,.,TRBD1,TRBJ2-7,TRBV6-1
TGTGCCAGCAGCCATTACAGGGACACCGGGGAGCTGTTTTTT,CASSHYRDTGELFF,.,.,TRBJ2-2,TRBV5-6
TGTGCCAGCAGCCAAGAAACAGGGTATGGCTACACCTTC,CASSQETGYGYTF,.,.,TRBJ1-2,TRBV14
TGTGCCAGCAGCCGGTACACAGATACGCAGTATTTT,CASSRYTDTQYF,.,.,TRBJ2-3,TRBV7-2
TGTGCCAGCAGTGAATTGAACACGTGGGGAAACACCATATATTTT,CASSELNTWGNTIYF,.,.,TRBJ1-3,TRBV25-1
TGTGCCAGCAGTAGGGTTAGCGGGTGGCCCTCCTACGAGCAGTACTTC,CASSRVSGWPSYEQYF,.,TRBD2,TRBJ2-7,TRBV28
TGTGCCAGCAGTTCCCCTCCCGGGGTTCAGTCCGGGGAGCTGTTTTTT,CASSSPPGVQSGELFF,.,.,TRBJ2-2,TRBV6-5
TGTGCCAGCAATCGGGGACAGCCCTACGAGCAGTACTTC,CASNRGQPYEQYF,.,TRBD1,TRBJ2-7,TRBV6-1
TGCGCCAGCAGCTTGGCGGGAGGTTCCGATACGCAGTATTTT,CASSLAGGSDTQYF,.,TRBD2,TRBJ2-3,TRBV5-1
TGCGCCAGCAGCCCACCACGGACAGGGAGTGAAGCTTTCTTT,CASSPPRTGSEAFF,.,TRBD1,TRBJ1-1,TRBV5-1
TGTGCCAGCAAAACAGGGATTAACACTGAAGCTTTCTTT,CASKTGINTEAFF,.,.,TRBJ1-1,TRBV6-1
TGTGCCAGCAGCTTACAAACAGGCCACGGCGCCTACGAGCAGTACTTC,CASSLQTGHGAYEQYF,.,.,TRBJ2-7,TRBV13
TGTGCCAGCAGTTTATTGAGGGTCCGAGAGACCCAGTACTTC,CASSLLRVRETQYF,.,.,TRBJ2-5,TRBV28
TGTGCCAGCAGCGTAACTAGCGGGAGGAGCACAGATACGCAGTATTTT,CASSVTSGRSTDTQYF,once,TRBD2,TRBJ2-3,TRBV9
TGCGCCAGCAGCCCAGGGGCCCCACCCGGCACTGAAGCTTTCTTT,CASSPGAPPGTEAFF,.,.,TRBJ1-1,TRBV5-1
TGCGCCAGCAGCGAAACCCCTATTACAGGGGGCCTTTTGTATGCTTTCTTT,CASSETPITGGLLYAFF,.,TRBD1,TRBJ1-1,TRBV5-1
TGCGCCAGCAGCTTGCGGTTAAGCGGGAGGGACTACTACGAGCAGTACTTC,CASSLRLSGRDYYEQYF,.,TRBD2,TRBJ2-7,TRBV5-1
TGTGCCATCAGTGAGACAGGACAGGGTCTCGACGAGCAGTACTTC,CAISETGQGLDEQYF,.,TRBD1,TRBJ2-7,TRBV10-3
TGTGCCAGCAGCCAATACTCTCCCTACGAGCAGTACTTC,CASSQYSPYEQYF,.,.,TRBJ2-7,TRBV16
TGTGCCAGTAGTATAGCGTTCAGGGGCCAAAAGTATTTT,CASSIAFRGQKYF,.,.,TRBJ2-3,TRBV19
TGTGCCAGCAGCCGAGTCTCCTACGAGCAGTACTTC,CASSRVSYEQYF,.,.,TRBJ2-7,TRBV7-2
TGTGCCTGGTCGACAGGGGGTCGTACCGGGGAGCTGTTTTTT,CAWSTGGRTGELFF,.,TRBD1,TRBJ2-2,TRBV30
TGCGCCAGCAGCCCCCGGAGTCCGGGAACCTACGAGCAGTACTTC,CASSPRSPGTYEQYF,few,.,TRBJ2-7,TRBV4-1
TGTGCCAGCAGCTTTGCAGCGCCGTACAATGAGCAGTTCTTC,CASSFAAPYNEQFF,.,.,TRBJ2-1,TRBV7-8
TGCGCCAGCAGGGGTACTAGCGGGGCCTACAATGAGCAGTTCTTC,CASRGTSGAYNEQFF,.,TRBD2,TRBJ2-1,TRBV5-1
TGTGCCAGCAGCCCAGCTGGACTAGCGGGTCTTCATGAGCAGTTCTTC,CASSPAGLAGLHEQFF,once,TRBD2,TRBJ2-1,TRBV28